The present T cell receptor (beta chain) was sequenced within a study of response to subunit inactivated influenza vaccine. General study findings and limits: The authors suggested that every seasonal influenza vaccination recruits few new T cells.

CDR3 size: 13 residues. V was shortened by 2 bases and J by 5 bases, with 10 bases between the two germline ends. CDR1 and CDR2 (germline): SGDLS, YYNGEE. As to this clonotype: Its antigen is unknown.

TCRdb reprocessed the RT-PCR reads via MiXCR and lists one record per CDR3 protein. The sample contains about 500,000 distinct CDR3 sequences, approximately 15% of which appear only once. V and J are TRBV9 and TRBJ1-2; no reliable D call. This sequence was found in a man between 50 and 70 years old who received an inactivated influenza vaccine. Sequencing was performed on CD4+ T cells sorted from PBMCs, taken less than 30 months after vaccination. CDR3 amino acids: CASSVNEGYGYTF. CDR3 bases: TGTGCCAGCAGCGTTAATGAAGGATATGGCTACACCTTC.